Only a few counts were recorded for the clone carrying this T cell receptor (beta chain). The J segment lost 4 bases and the V segment lost 2 bases, leaving 3 bases of the junction unmatched. There are 14 residues in the CDR3. Germline-derived CDR1 and CDR2 are MDHEN and SYDVKM. Study processing details: Estimated nucleated cell counts came from reference gene primer amplification. Profiling relied on immunoSEQ multiplex PCR, and the TCRdb table lists in-frame clones only, not all of them. The V and J calls and the clone size are those of that table, but D and trimming were determined from the DNA. This sample carries under 200,000 clones, roughly 90% of them seen once, and the ten largest clones take over 9.5%. This entry belongs to a study of blood T cell repertoires in COVID-19. On the study more broadly: Italy, Spain and the United States were the sources of the convalescent and acute COVID-19 samples. Nucleic acid was either cDNA or gDNA, and it came from T cells, B-cell-depleted T cells, or PBMCs.

The chain combines TRBV28 with TRBJ2-7; 9 bases map to TRBD1. Sequences were obtained from peripheral blood. This TCR was recovered from a woman aged 55-70 years with COVID-19, enrolled during active disease. CDR3 region: CASSLGTGLYEQYF. CDR3 bases: TGTGCCAGCAGTTTAGGGACAGGGCTGTACGAGCAGTACTTC.